The entry that follows covers one T cell receptor beta chain sequence. Its specificity is unknown. This sample was included in a study of cytomegalovirus exposure and HLA in healthy donors. Study-wide points: Reportedly, fewer N-insertions than the 666-donor mean appeared in an Asian-associated ancestry cluster in a later analysis.

Use of 60 Vbeta and 13 Jbeta primers characterized the PCR. Produced via immunoSEQ multiplex PCR; TCRdb's table is partial and in-frame only. The profile shows some 270,000 clones, around 90% of them singletons. V gave up 6 bases and J gave up 0 bases; unmatched junction bases: 8. CDR1 is SEHNR, CDR2 FQNEAQ, per germline (reference sequence). The CDR3 is 17 amino acids. The chain uses TRBV7-9 and TRBJ1-1; 12 nucleotides align to TRBD1. What was sequenced was PBMCs. The TCR sequence derives from a girl aged 2 to 9 in good health and CMV-seronegative. The CDR3 is CASRAGTGGFMNTEAFF. Written as DNA, the CDR3 is TGTGCCAGCAGAGCCGGGACAGGGGGCTTCATGAACACTGAAGCTTTCTTT.